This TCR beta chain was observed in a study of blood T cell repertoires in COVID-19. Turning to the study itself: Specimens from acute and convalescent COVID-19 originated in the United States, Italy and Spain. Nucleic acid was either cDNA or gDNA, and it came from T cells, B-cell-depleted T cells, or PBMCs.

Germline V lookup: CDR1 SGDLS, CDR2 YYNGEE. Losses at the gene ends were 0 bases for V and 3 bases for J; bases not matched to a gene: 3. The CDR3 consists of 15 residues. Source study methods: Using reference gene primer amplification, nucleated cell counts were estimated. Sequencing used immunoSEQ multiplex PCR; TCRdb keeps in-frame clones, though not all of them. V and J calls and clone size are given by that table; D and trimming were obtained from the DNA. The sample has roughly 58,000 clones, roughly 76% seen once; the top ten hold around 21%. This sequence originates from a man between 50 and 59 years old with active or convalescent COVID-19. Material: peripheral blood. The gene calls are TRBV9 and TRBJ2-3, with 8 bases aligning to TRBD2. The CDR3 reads CASSVVGGATDTQYF. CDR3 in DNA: TGTGCCAGCAGCGTAGTCGGGGGGGCGACAGATACGCAGTATTTT.